A single sample is the source of the 19 T cell receptor beta chains below, sequenced in a study of blood T cells in healthy people across ages. Alongside a J-beta primer mix, a sample-barcoded 5' primer served in a second PCR lasting about 6 to 12 cycles. TCRdb fed the 5' RACE reads into MiXCR, producing one record per CDR3 protein. The sample yields roughly 650,000 distinct CDR3 sequences, 32% seen once. The specimen was blood. These receptors all stem from a woman at least 80 years old in good health.

The rearrangement joins TRBV5-1 to TRBJ2-7; 11 bases align to TRBD2. The germline V gene encodes CDR1 SGHRS and CDR2 YFSETQ. V gave up 2 bases and J gave up 7 bases; unmatched junction bases: 11. The CDR3 has 16 amino acids. The chain's CDR3 is CASSFGTSGGRLEQYF. In DNA, the CDR3 is TGCGCCAGCAGCTTCGGAACTAGCGGGGGACGGCTGGAGCAGTACTTC.

This clonotype came up many times. Germline and junction disagree at one end, which may indicate a read error. This chain links TRBV5-1 with TRBJ2-7; a possible D gene is TRBD1 (5 bases). Per germline, CDR1 SGHRS and CDR2 YFSETQ. The CDR3 totals 13 residues. The CDR3 is CASSFQGSYEQYF. The CDR3, as DNA: TGTGCCAGCAGTTTCCAGGGATCCTACGAGCAGTACTTC.

This clonotype was counted ten times or more. This sequence joins TRBV6-2 or TRBV6-3 and TRBJ2-1; a possible D gene is TRBD1 (6 bases). The germline V gene encodes CDR1 MNHEY and CDR2 SVGEGT. With 6 bases removed from V and 4 bases from J, the gap between germline ends came to 16 bases. The CDR3 is made up of 15 amino acids. This CDR3 is CASSHTGQKYNEQFF. The CDR3 region has the DNA TGTGCCAGCAGCCACACCGGACAGAAATACAATGAGCAGTTCTTC.

The table lists this clonotype with many counts. The chain combines TRBV6-5 with TRBJ2-7; possibly TRBD1 for D (6 bases). CDR1 MNHEY and CDR2 SVGAGI come from the germline V gene. V gave up 2 bases and J gave up 0 bases, with 14 bases separating them. The CDR3 loop spans 16 amino acids. The CDR3 DNA is TGTGCCAGCAGTTACACGAGTGGGGGCCGCTCCTACGAGCAGTACTTC. As protein: CASSYTSGGRSYEQYF.

This clonotype showed up many times. The J gene is TRBJ2-3, the V gene TRBV15, with TRBD1 identical over 9 bases. Trimming took 3 bases from V and 2 from J; bases not matched to a gene: 21. CDR1 and CDR2 (germline): LNHNV, YYDKDF (reference sequence). There are 21 residues in the CDR3. As DNA, the CDR3 is TGTGCCACCAGCAGTGCAAAGCCGGGACAGGGAACCGAGGGTCCCACAGATACGCAGTATTTT. Translation: CATSSAKPGQGTEGPTDTQYF.

As regards this clonotype: This may stem from a read error, because a much larger clone lies one nucleotide away. The chain is built from TRBV6-1 and TRBJ2-1; D remains ambiguous. Germline lookup yields CDR1 MNHNS and CDR2 SASEGT. This CDR3 is built from 15 residues. CDR3 loop: CAGSDPFERNNEQFF. For the CDR3, the DNA is TGTGCCGGCAGTGACCCCTTTGAAAGGAACAATGAGCAGTTCTTC.

On this clonotype itself: Just one base apart from a much larger clone, this may be a read error. The V gene is TRBV11-2, the J gene TRBJ2-5; D call uncertain. This CDR3 has 14 amino acids. CDR1 and CDR2 from the germline V gene are SGHAT and FQNNGV. For the CDR3, the DNA is TGTACCAGCAGCTTTGTGGGGTTCGAAGAGACCCAGTACTTC. The encoded protein is CTSSFVGFEETQYF. Variable domain in full (rest from reference TRBV11-2 and TRBJ2-5): EAGVAQSPRYKIIEKRQSVAFWCNPISGHATLYWYQQILGQGPKLLIQFQNNGVVDDSQLPKDRFSAERLKGVDSTLKIQPAKLEDSAVYLCTSSFVGFEETQYFGPGTRLLVL.

This clonotype has ten or more counts. The chain joins TRBV5-1 to TRBJ2-4; 10 nucleotides agree with TRBD1. Germline lookup yields CDR1 SGHRS and CDR2 YFSETQ. Trimming cost V 3 bases and J 12 bases; bases outside gene matches: 3. The CDR3 covers 12 residues. In DNA, the CDR3 is TGCGCCAGCAGCTATGGACAGGGGGATCAGTACTTC. It encodes CASSYGQGDQYF.

A few counts support this clonotype. This chain joins TRBV20-1 and TRBJ1-4, with D perhaps TRBD1 (6 bases). CDR1 is DFQATT and CDR2 is SNEGSKA in the germline V gene (reference sequence). V gave up 1 base and J gave up 3 bases, with 9 bases separating them. The CDR3 contains 14 residues. The CDR3 reads CSARGPGANEKLFF. CDR3 sequence (DNA): TGCAGTGCTAGAGGTCCAGGGGCTAATGAAAAACTGTTTTTT.

This clonotype was found many times. This chain joins TRBV5-1 and TRBJ1-2; 9 nucleotides align to TRBD1. This CDR3 spans 14 amino acids. With 3 bases clipped from V and 4 bases from J, the junction kept 4 bases outside the gene matches. Germline CDR1 and CDR2: SGHRS and YFSETQ. The chain's CDR3 is CASSWGQGSYGYTF. The CDR3 bases are TGCGCCAGCAGCTGGGGACAGGGAAGCTATGGCTACACCTTC.

This clonotype has a count of ten or more. The J gene is TRBJ2-3, the V gene TRBV20-1; possible D gene TRBD2, 6 bases. Deletions cut 4 bases from V and 0 bases from J, with 14 bases between. Per germline, CDR1 DFQATT and CDR2 SNEGSKA (reference sequence). This CDR3 contains 15 residues. In DNA form, the CDR3 reads TGCAGTGCTACTCACCCGGGGGTGAGCACAGATACGCAGTATTTT. Its translation: CSATHPGVSTDTQYF.

Many counts were recorded for this clonotype. The rearrangement links TRBV10-3 to TRBJ2-7; 9 nucleotides match TRBD1. With V trimmed by 10 bases and J by 2 bases, 9 bases remained unmatched. Germline CDR1 ENHRY, CDR2 SYGVKD. The CDR3 extends over 14 amino acids. The CDR3 bases are TGTGCCACAGGGGAACAGGGGGCCACCTACGAGCAGTACTTC. Its translation is CATGEQGATYEQYF.

Many counts were recorded for this clonotype. V and J are TRBV7-2 and TRBJ2-3; TRBD2 matches 7 bases. The CDR3 contains 17 residues. After removal of 1 base from V and 5 bases from J, the junction contained 12 bases not matched to a gene. CDR1 SGHTA and CDR2 FQGNSA come from the germline V gene. Written as DNA, the CDR3 is TGTGCCAGCAGCTTAGGTCTCGGTAAGGGGAGGGGAGATACGCAGTATTTT. Amino acids: CASSLGLGKGRGDTQYF.

The V gene is TRBV6-2 or TRBV6-3, the J gene TRBJ2-7; TRBD1 agrees at 9 bases. V dropped 6 bases and J dropped 3; count of bases not matched to a gene: 12. The CDR3 consists of 16 residues. Looked up from germline, CDR1 is MNHEY and CDR2 is SVGEGT. Written as DNA, the CDR3 is TGTGCCAGCAGGACCGGGACAGGGAAGATTCTCTACGAGCAGTACTTC. Encoded protein: CASRTGTGKILYEQYF.

This chain links TRBV12-3 or TRBV12-4 with TRBJ2-3; 8 nucleotides line up with TRBD1. Trimming at V came to 1 base and at J to 11 bases, leaving 17 bases not matched to a gene. The CDR3 length is 17 residues. CDR3 sequence: CASSLGTGRESTGMQYF. In DNA, the CDR3 is TGTGCCAGCAGTTTAGGGACAGGGCGAGAGAGCACAGGTATGCAGTATTTT.

This clonotype was detected ten times or more. J is TRBJ2-3 and V is TRBV6-2 or TRBV6-3; no firm D call. The germline gives CDR1 MNHEY, CDR2 SVGEGT. The CDR3 length is 12 residues. The V and J ends lost 5 bases and 0 bases respectively, with 3 bases between them. The CDR3: CASSDSTDTQYF. The CDR3 region has the DNA TGTGCCAGCAGTGACAGCACAGATACGCAGTATTTT.

At least ten counts were recorded for this clonotype. The CDR3 protein is CASTTNPGSVYEQYF. The CDR3 bases are TGTGCCAGCACCACGAACCCTGGGTCGGTCTACGAGCAGTACTTC. The chain carries TRBV28 and TRBJ2-7; D gene ambiguous. Deletions cut 7 bases from V and 3 bases from J, with 19 bases between. Germline V gene data show CDR1 as MDHEN and CDR2 as SYDVKM. CDR3 length: 15 residues.

This clonotype was detected many times. The chain employs TRBV3-1 and TRBJ2-7, with 7 bases that match TRBD1. The V gene's germline CDR1 is LGHDT and CDR2 YNNKEL (reference sequence). The CDR3 extends over 14 amino acids. Trimming cost V 3 bases and J 9 bases; bases outside gene matches: 11. CDR3 sequence: CASSQTGQADGQYF. DNA for the CDR3: TGTGCCAGCAGCCAGACTGGACAGGCCGATGGGCAGTACTTC.

This clonotype was seen more than once but under ten times. V usage is TRBV7-6 and J usage is TRBJ1-1; a possible D gene is TRBD1 (5 bases). CDR1 and CDR2 (germline): SGHVS, FNYEAQ. The V end was cut by 1 base, the J end by 9 bases, with 15 bases between. The CDR3 is 14 amino acids. CDR3 in amino acids: CASSLGGRDNKAFF. In DNA, the CDR3 is TGTGCCAGCAGCTTAGGGGGGAGGGATAACAAAGCTTTCTTT. Full variable domain (remainder filled in from reference TRBV7-6 and TRBJ1-1): GAGVSQSPRYKVTKRGQDVALRCDPISGHVSLYWYRQALGQGPEFLTYFNYEAQQDKSGLPNDRFSAERPEGSISTLTIQRTEQRDSAMYRCASSLGGRDNKAFFGQGTRLTVV.